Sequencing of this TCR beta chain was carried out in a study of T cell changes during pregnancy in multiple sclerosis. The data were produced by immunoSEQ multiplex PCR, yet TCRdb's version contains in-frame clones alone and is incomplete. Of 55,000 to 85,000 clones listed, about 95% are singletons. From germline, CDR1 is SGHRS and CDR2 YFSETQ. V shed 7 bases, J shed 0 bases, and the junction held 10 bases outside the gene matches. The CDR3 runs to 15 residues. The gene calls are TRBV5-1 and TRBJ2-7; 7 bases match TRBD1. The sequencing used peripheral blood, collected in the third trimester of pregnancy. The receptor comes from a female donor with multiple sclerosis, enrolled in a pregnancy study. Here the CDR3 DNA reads TGCGCCAGCCATGAGGGATCAGGGGGCTCCTACGAGCAGTACTTC. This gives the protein CASHEGSGGSYEQYF.